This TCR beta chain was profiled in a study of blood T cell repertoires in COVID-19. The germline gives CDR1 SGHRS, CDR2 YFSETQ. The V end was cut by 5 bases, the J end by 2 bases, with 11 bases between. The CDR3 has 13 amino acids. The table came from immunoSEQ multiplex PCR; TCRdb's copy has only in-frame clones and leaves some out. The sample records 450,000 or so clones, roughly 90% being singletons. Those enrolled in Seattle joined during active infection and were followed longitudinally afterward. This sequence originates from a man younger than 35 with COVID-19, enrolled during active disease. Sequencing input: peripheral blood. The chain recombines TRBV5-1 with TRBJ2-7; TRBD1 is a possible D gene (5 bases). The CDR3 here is CASRGVRTYEQYF. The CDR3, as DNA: TGCGCCAGCAGAGGGGTTCGCACCTACGAGCAGTACTTC. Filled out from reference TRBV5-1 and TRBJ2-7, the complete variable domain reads KAGVTQTPRYLIKTRGQQVTLSCSPISGHRSVSWYQQTPGQGLQFLFEYFSETQRNKGNFPGRFSGRQFSNSRSEMNVSTLELGDSALYLCASRGVRTYEQYFGPGTRLTVT.